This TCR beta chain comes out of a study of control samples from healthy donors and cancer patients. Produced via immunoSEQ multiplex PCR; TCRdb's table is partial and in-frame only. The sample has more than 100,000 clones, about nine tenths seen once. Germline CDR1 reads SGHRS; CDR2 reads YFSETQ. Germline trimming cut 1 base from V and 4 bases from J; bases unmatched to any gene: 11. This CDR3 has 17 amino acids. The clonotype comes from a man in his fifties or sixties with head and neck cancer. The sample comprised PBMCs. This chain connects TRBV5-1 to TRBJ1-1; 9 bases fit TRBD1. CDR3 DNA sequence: TGCGCCAGCAGCTTGACGGGACAGGGTACTCAAGGCACTGAAGCTTTCTTT. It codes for CASSLTGQGTQGTEAFF.